This TCR beta chain was profiled in a study of multiple sclerosis patients with progressive multifocal leukoencephalopathy. The CDR3 is 18 amino acids. Germline CDR1 and CDR2: WSHSY and SAAADI. Trimming stripped 4 bases from V and 4 bases from J, with 26 bases between. Libraries were prepared by immunoSEQ multiplex PCR; TCRdb keeps only in-frame clonotypes and omits some of them. The sample lists roughly 32,000 clones, roughly 90% seen once, with 5.5% to 6.5% in the top ten. The time point is: time of PML onset. This TCR came from a woman aged 40 to 50 with progressive multifocal leukoencephalopathy. The source material was PBMCs, sampled from a patient treated with natalizumab. The rearrangement uses TRBV10-2 and TRBJ2-7, with TRBD2 as a possible D gene (6 bases). The chain's CDR3 is CASSGFETGEPLRYEQYF. DNA of the CDR3: TGCGCCAGCAGTGGGTTCGAAACGGGAGAGCCGCTTCGGTACGAGCAGTACTTC.